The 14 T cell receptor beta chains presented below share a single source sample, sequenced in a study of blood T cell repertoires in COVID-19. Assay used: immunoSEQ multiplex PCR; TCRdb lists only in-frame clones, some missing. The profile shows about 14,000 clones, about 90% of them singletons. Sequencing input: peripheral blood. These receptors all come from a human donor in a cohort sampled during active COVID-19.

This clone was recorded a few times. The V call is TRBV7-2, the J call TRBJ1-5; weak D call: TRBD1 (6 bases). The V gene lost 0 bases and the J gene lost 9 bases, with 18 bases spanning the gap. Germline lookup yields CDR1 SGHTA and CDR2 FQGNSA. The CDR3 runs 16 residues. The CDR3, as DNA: TGTGCCAGCAGCTTAGCGGGGGCTGGGCAATCAGCGCCCCAGCATTTT. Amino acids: CASSLAGAGQSAPQHF. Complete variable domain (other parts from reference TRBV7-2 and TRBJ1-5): GAGVSQSPSNKVTEKGKDVELRCDPISGHTALYWYRQSLGQGLEFLIYFQGNSAPDKSGLPSDRFSAERTGGSVSTLTIQRTQQEDSAVYLCASSLAGAGQSAPQHFGDGTRLSIL.

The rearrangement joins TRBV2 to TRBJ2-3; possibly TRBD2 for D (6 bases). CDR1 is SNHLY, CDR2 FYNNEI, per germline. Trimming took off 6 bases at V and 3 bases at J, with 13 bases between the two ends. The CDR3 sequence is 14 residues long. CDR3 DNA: TGTGCCAGCAGGGGACTCGCCAATACAGATACGCAGTATTTT. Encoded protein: CASRGLANTDTQYF.

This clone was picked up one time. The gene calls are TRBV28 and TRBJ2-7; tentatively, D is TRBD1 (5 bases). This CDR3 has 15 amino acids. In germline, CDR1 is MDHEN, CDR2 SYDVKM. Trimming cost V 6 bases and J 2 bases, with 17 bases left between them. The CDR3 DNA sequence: TGTGCCAGCAGCATAGAGAGACAGCTCCCCTACGAGCAGTACTTC. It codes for CASSIERQLPYEQYF.

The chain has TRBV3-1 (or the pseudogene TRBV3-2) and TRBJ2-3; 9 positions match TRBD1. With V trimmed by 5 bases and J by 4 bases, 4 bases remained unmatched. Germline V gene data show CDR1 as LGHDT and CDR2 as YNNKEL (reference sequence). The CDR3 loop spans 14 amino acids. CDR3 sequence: CASSYRGQADTQYF. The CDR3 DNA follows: TGTGCCAGCAGCTACAGGGGGCAGGCAGATACGCAGTATTTT.

The DNA of the CDR3 is TGTGCCAGCAGCCAAATACAGGGTTCCCACTATGGCTACACCTTC. Its protein product is CASSQIQGSHYGYTF. This chain connects TRBV11-1 to TRBJ1-2; D may be TRBD1 (6 bases). The CDR3 contains 15 residues. Trimming pared 5 bases from V and 3 bases from J, leaving 16 bases between. Germline V gene lookup returns CDR1 SGHAT and CDR2 FQDESV (reference sequence).

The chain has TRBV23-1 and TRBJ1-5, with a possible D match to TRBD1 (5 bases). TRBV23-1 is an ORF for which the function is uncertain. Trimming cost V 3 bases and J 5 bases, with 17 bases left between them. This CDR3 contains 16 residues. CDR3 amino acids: CASSHCYRDLYQPQHF. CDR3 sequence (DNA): TGCGCCAGCAGTCACTGCTACCGGGACTTATATCAGCCCCAGCATTTT.

DNA of the CDR3: TGTGCCAGCAGCTTAGCGGGATCCACCACGGGGGCTTTCTTT. This translates into CASSLAGSTTGAFF. The J gene is TRBJ1-1, the V gene TRBV7-9; D gene unclear. Trimming left V 0 bases short and J 11 bases short, with 16 bases between. The CDR3 spans 14 residues. The germline V gene encodes CDR1 SEHNR and CDR2 FQNEAQ (reference sequence). The whole variable domain, remainder taken from reference TRBV7-9 and TRBJ1-1, is DTGVSQNPRHKITKRGQNVTFRCDPISEHNRLYWYRQTLGQGPEFLTYFQNEAQLEKSRLLSDRFSAERPKGSFSTLEIQRTEQGDSAMYLCASSLAGSTTGAFFGQGTRLTVV.

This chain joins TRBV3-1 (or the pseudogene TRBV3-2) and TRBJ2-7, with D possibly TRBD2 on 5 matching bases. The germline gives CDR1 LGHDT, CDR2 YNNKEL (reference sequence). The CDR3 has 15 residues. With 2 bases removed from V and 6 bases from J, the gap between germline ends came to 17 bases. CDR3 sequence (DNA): TGTGCCAGCAGCCAATACTTGACGGGGTCTGGCGAGCAGTACTTC. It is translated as CASSQYLTGSGEQYF.

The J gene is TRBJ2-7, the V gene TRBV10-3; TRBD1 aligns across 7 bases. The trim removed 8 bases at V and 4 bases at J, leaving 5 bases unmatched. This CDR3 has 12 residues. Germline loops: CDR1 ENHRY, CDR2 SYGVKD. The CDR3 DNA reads TGTGCCATCGGGCACAGGGGTTACGAGCAGTACTTC. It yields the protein CAIGHRGYEQYF.

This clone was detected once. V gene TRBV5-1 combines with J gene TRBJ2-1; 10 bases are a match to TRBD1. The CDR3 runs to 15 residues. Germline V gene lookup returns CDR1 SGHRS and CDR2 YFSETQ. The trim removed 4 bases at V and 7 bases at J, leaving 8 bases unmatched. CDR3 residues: CASSPRGQGLNEQFF. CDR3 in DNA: TGCGCCAGCAGCCCACGGGGACAGGGGTTGAATGAGCAGTTCTTC.

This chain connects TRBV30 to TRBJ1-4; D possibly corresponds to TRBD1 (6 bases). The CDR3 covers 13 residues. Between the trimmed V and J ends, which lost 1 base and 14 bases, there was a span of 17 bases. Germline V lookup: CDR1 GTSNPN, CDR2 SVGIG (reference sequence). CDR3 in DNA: TGTGCCTGGAGTGAAGTCGAAGGGGGTCGTCTGTTTTTT. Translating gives CAWSEVEGGRLFF.

The CDR3 here is CASSLGTGPYNEQFF. The CDR3 nucleotides read TGCGCCAGCAGCCTTGGGACAGGGCCCTACAATGAGCAGTTCTTC. The J gene is TRBJ2-1, the V gene TRBV5-1; 9 nucleotides align to TRBD1. Germline CDR1 reads SGHRS; CDR2 reads YFSETQ. CDR3 size: 15 residues. J gave up 2 bases and V 4 bases, and 4 bases lay outside the gene matches.

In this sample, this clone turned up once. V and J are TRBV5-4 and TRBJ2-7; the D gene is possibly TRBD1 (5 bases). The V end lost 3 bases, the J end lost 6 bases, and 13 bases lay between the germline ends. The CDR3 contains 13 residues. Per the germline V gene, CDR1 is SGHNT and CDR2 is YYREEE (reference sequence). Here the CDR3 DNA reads TGTGCCAGCAGCTCCCAGGGCCCCCGCGAGCAGTACTTC. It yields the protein CASSSQGPREQYF.

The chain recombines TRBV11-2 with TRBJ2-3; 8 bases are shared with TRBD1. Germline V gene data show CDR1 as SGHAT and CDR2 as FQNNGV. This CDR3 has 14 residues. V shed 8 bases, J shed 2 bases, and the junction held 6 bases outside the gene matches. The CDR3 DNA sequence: TGTGCCAGCTTCCACAGGGGGTACACAGATACGCAGTATTTT. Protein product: CASFHRGYTDTQYF.